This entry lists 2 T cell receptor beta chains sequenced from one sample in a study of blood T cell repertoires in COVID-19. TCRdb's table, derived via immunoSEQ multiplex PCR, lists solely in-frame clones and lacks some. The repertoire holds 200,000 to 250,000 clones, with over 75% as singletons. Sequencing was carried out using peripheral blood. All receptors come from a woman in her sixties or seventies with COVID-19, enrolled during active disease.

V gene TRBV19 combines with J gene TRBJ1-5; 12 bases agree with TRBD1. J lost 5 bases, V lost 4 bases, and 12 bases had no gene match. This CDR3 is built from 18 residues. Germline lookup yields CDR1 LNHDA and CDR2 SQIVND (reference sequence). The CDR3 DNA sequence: TGTGCCAGTAGTAACCGGGACAGGGGGCGGGTGAGCGATCAGCCCCAGCATTTT. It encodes CASSNRDRGRVSDQPQHF.

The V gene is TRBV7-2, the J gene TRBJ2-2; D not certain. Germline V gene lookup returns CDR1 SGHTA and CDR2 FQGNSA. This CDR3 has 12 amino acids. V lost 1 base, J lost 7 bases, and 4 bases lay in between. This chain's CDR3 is CASSLGVGELFF. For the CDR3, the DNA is TGTGCCAGCAGCTTAGGAGTCGGGGAGCTGTTTTTT.